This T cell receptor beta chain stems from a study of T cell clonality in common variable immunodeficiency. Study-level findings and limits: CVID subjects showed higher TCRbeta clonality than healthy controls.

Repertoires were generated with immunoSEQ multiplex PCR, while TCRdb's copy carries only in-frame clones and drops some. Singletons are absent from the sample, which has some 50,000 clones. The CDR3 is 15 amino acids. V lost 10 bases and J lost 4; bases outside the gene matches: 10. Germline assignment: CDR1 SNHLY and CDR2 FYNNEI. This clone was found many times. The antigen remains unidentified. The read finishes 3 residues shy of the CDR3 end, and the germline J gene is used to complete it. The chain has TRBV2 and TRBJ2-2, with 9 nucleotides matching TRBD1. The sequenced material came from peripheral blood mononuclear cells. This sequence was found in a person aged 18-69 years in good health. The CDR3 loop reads CAMAGTGFFTGELFF. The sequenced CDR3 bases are TGTGCCATGGCCGGGACAGGGTTTTTCACCGGGGAG.